This TCR beta chain is drawn from a study of CD8+CD57+ T cells in acquired aplastic anemia (dated by TCRdb to 2017 to 2018). Regarding the research as a whole: A mean of about 3.2 ug of DNA, ranging from about 0.2 to 27.4 ug, was extracted from sorted CD4+ and CD8+ cells. CD8+CD57+ expansion was defined as a frequency above the mean frequency observed in healthy subjects. The study at large found these results: Some 27 CD8+ CDR3 sequences were found in both patients and controls but appeared to be highly expressed in patients and within the immunodominant clones of the patients. Patients and healthy controls showed no significant difference in CD8+ Simpson's diversity (P=0.060).

Profiling of TCR beta VDJ combinations and CDR3 sequences used genomic DNA as the template. An Illumina HiSeq 2000 was the platform used for TCR repertoire sequencing. As for the authors' bioinformatics: TRBV/TRBJ rearrangement plots, CDR3 size and DJ length profiles, and Simpson's diversity index were used to assess repertoires. The immunodominant clone was defined as the most abundant DNA sequence in deep sequencing data. CDR3 amino acid sequences were checked for sharing between subjects and were compared against published repertoires and the VDJdb database. The public sequencing data were trimmed at Q25 with fastp and processed into clonotypes with MiXCR by TCRdb, which kept only in-frame beta chains. Each CDR3 protein gets just one entry, which takes the most common genes and DNA from the rows behind it. TCRdb, rather than the study authors, made the V and J calls. This sample is represented by about 200,000 distinct CDR3 sequences; roughly 50% of them were singletons. The ten largest clones capture 15% to 20% of the sample.

This clonotype was counted ten times or more. Its antigen specificity is not known. Per-base qualities were not stored, and no clone one base away is much larger. The patients picked for sequencing were ones in whom flow cytometry had shown an expansion of CD8+CD57+ cells. Every patient had severe acquired aplastic anemia, diagnosed using the International Study of Aplastic Anemia and Agranulocytosis and Camitta criteria. At the time blood was sampled, none of the patients had received any therapy. TCR repertoires of sorted CD4+ and CD8+ blood T cells from severe aplastic anemia patients and healthy subjects were deep-sequenced in the study. In the USA, patient enrollment took place under clinicaltrials.gov protocols 00001620, 01623167, 00001397, 00071045, 00081523 and 00961064. Ficoll-Paque density gradient centrifugation was used to isolate peripheral blood mononuclear cells. CD4+ and CD8+ T cells were sorted by FACS or magnetic beads before DNA extraction.

V is pared back by 1 base and J by 7 bases, with 4 bases lying between the germline termini. CDR3 length: 11 amino acids, cysteine to phenylalanine. Only the CDR3 DNA stays, 33 bases, in frame from base 1. This TCR was sampled from a human donor with aplastic anemia. The sequenced material came from sorted CD4+, CD8+, or CD8+CD57+ T cells (not recorded which) from PBMCs. The chain links TRBV12-3 or TRBV12-4 with TRBJ1-1, with the D gene uncertain. The nucleotide sequence is TGTGCCAGCAGTTTAGGTGGTGAAGCTTTCTTT. Its coded protein is CASSLGGEAFF.